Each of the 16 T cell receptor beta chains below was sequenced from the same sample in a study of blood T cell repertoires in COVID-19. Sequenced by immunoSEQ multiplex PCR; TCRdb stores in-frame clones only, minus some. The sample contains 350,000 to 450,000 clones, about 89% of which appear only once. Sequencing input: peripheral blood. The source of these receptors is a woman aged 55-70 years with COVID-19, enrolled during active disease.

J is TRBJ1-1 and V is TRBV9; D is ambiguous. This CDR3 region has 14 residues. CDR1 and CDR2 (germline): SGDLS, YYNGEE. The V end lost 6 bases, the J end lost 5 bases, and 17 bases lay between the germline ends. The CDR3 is CASILRICWTEAFF. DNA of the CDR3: TGTGCCAGCATCCTCAGGATATGCTGGACTGAAGCTTTCTTT. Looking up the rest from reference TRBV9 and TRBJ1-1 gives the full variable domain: DSGVTQTPKHLITATGQRVTLRCSPRSGDLSVYWYQQSLDQGLQFLIQYYNGEERAKGNILERFSAQQFPDLHSELNLSSLELGDSALYFCASILRICWTEAFFGQGTRLTVV.

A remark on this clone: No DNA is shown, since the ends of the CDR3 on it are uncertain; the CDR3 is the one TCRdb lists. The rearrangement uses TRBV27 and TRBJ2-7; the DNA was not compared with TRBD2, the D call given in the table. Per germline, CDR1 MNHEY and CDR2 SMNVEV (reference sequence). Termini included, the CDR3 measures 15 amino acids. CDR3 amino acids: CASSSSRGGSYEQYF.

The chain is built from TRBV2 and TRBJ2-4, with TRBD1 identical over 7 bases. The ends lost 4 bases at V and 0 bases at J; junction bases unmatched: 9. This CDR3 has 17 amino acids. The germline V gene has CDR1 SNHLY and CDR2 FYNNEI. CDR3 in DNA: TGTGCCAGCAGTGGCCCAGGGGGTGGTCTAGCCAAAAACATTCAGTACTTC. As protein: CASSGPGGGLAKNIQYF.

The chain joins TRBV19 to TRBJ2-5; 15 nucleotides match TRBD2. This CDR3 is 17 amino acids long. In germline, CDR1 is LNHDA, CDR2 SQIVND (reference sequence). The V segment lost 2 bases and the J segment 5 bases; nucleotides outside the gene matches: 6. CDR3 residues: CASSIFTGLAGGETQYF. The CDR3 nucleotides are TGTGCCAGTAGTATATTCACCGGACTAGCGGGAGGGGAGACCCAGTACTTC.

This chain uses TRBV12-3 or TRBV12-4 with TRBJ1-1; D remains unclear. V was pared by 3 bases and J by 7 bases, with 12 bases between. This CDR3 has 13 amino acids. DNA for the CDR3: TGTGCCAGCAGTTTGACCGCAGAGGGTGAAGCTTTCTTT. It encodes CASSLTAEGEAFF.

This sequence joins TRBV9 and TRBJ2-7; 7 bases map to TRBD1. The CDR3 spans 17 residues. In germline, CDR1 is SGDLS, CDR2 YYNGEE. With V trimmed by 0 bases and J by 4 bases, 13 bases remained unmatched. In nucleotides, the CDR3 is TGTGCCAGCAGCGTAGGGGTAGGGGGCATTAACCCTTACGAGCAGTACTTC. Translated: CASSVGVGGINPYEQYF.

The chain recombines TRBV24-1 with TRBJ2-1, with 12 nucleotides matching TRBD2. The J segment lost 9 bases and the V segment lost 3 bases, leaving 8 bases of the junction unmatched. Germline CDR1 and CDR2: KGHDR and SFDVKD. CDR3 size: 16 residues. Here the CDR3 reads CATSDGLAGGPGEQFF. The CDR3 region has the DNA TGTGCCACCAGTGATGGGCTAGCGGGGGGGCCTGGTGAGCAGTTCTTC.

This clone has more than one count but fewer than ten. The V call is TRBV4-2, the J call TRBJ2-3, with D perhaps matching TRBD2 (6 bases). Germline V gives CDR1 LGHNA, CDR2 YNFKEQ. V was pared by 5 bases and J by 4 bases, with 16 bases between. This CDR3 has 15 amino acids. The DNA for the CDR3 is TGTGCCAGCAGCATAACGGAGGGCTCGTCAGATACGCAGTATTTT. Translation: CASSITEGSSDTQYF.

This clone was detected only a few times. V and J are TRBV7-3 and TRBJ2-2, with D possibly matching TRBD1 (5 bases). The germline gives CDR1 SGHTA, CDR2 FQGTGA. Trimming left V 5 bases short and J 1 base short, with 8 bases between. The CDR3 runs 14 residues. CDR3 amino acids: CASSTDRNTGELFF. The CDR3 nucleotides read TGTGCCAGCAGCACCGACAGGAACACCGGGGAGCTGTTTTTT.

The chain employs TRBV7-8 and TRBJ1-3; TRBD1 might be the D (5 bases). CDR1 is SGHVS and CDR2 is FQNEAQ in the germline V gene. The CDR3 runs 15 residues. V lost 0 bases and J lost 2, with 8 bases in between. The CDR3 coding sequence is TGTGCCAGCAGCTTAGCGCAAGGGGCTGGAAACACCATATATTTT. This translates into CASSLAQGAGNTIYF.

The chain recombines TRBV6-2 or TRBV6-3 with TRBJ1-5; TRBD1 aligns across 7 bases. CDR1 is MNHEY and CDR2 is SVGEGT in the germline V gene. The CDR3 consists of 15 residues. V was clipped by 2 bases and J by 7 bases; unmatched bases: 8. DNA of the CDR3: TGTGCCAGCAGTTACCATGACAGGGTAGGACAGCCCCAGCATTTT. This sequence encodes CASSYHDRVGQPQHF.

The CDR3: CAWASRETQPQHF. The CDR3 DNA follows: TGTGCCTGGGCCTCAAGGGAGACTCAGCCCCAGCATTTT. The genes are TRBV30 and TRBJ1-5, with D uncertain. Trimming took off 5 bases at V and 6 bases at J, with 14 bases between the two ends. CDR1 is GTSNPN, CDR2 SVGIG, per germline (reference sequence). CDR3 length equals 13 residues.

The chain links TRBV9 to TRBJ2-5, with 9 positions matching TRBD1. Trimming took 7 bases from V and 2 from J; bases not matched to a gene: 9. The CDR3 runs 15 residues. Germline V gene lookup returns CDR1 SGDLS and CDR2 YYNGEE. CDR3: CASGAAGQGQETQYF. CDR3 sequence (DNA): TGTGCCAGCGGAGCAGCAGGACAGGGGCAAGAGACCCAGTACTTC.

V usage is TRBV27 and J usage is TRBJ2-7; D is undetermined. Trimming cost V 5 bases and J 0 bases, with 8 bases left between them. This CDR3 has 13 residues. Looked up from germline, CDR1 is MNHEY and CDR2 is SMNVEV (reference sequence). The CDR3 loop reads CASSGRGSYEQYF. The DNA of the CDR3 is TGTGCCAGCAGTGGCCGTGGCTCCTACGAGCAGTACTTC.

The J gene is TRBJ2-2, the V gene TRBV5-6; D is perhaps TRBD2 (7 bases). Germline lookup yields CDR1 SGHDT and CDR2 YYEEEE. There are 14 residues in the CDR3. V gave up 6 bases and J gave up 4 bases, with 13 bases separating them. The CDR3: CASILRGATGELFF. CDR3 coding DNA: TGTGCCAGCATCCTCCGGGGGGCCACCGGGGAGCTGTTTTTT.

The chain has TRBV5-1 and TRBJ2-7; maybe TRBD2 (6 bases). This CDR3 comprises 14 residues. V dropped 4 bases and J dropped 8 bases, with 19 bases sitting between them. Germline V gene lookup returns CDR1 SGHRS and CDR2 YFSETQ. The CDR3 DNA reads TGCGCCAGCAGCCCGATGGGGGGTGCCGAACAGCAGTACTTC. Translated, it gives CASSPMGGAEQQYF.